This T cell receptor beta chain was found in a study of early T cells in non-severe SARS-CoV-2 infection. Study information: From unsorted whole blood, bulk RNA was sequenced, and the chains remained unpaired.

This clonotype occurred many times. Researchers tagged individual cDNA molecules with unique molecular identifiers. TCRdb re-analysed the 5' RACE reads in MiXCR, keeping a single row per CDR3 protein. The sample lists about 89,000 distinct CDR3 sequences; approximately 15% were seen once. CDR3 length: 15 amino acids. The germline gives CDR1 SGHNT, CDR2 YYREEE (reference sequence). Trimming left V 0 bases short and J 3 bases short, with 10 bases between. The chain couples TRBV5-4 to TRBJ1-3; maybe TRBD1 (6 bases). This TCR was sampled from an adult who was a healthcare worker with PCR-confirmed SARS-CoV-2 infection or an uninfected control (not recorded which). Sequencing input: whole blood. CDR3 in DNA: TGTGCCAGCAGCTTGGAGTCCAGGGGTGGAAACACCATATATTTT. Its translation is CASSLESRGGNTIYF.